The 32 T cell receptor beta chains given below trace back to one sample, sequenced in a study of breast tumors, draining lymph nodes, adjacent tissues. MiXCR, applied by TCRdb to the multiplex PCR reads, yields one record per CDR3 protein. The sample carries about 15,000 distinct CDR3 sequences, 40% to 60% recorded once. Sequencing used tumor-adjacent breast tissue. Receptors originate from a female donor with breast cancer. Some clones in this sample may be carry-over from other donors' samples.

The gene calls are TRBV7-2 and TRBJ2-7; 12 nucleotides line up with TRBD2. The CDR3 runs to 15 residues. Germline V gene data show CDR1 as SGHTA and CDR2 as FQGNSA. The junction had 1 base not matched to a gene; V was cut back by 4 bases and J by 0 bases. DNA for the CDR3: TGTGCCAGCAGCTCGACTAGCGGGAGCTCCTACGAGCAGTACTTC. Protein product: CASSSTSGSSYEQYF.

On this clonotype itself: Given the absence of the conserved phenylalanine or tryptophan at the CDR3 end, a read error is likely. The DNA is left out, because the CDR3 cannot be placed on it with certainty; the CDR3 is given as TCRdb lists it. The chain carries TRBV19 and TRBJ2-1; the table's TRBD2 call for D was not verified on the DNA. The length of the CDR3 is 15 amino acids, counting both ends. Germline V gene lookup returns CDR1 LNHDA and CDR2 SQIVND (reference sequence). This CDR3 is CASSNPPDSYNEQTP.

In its sample, this clonotype was seen many times. The rearrangement joins TRBV6-4 to TRBJ1-5; TRBD1 is a possible D gene (5 bases). V dropped 2 bases and J dropped 4 bases, with 18 bases sitting between them. Germline values: CDR1 MRHNA, CDR2 SNTAGT. The CDR3 is made up of 17 amino acids. The chain's CDR3 is CASSDRMGRGGNQPQHF. CDR3 sequence (DNA): TGTGCCAGCAGTGACAGGATGGGGAGGGGCGGGAATCAGCCCCAGCATTTT.

This clonotype was detected once. CDR3 in DNA: TGCAGTGCTAGAGGGCCCCCGACTAGCGGGAGTCTTCAGGATACGCAGTATTTT. Translated, it gives CSARGPPTSGSLQDTQYF. This sequence joins TRBV20-1 and TRBJ2-3; 12 nucleotides align to TRBD2. Germline V gene data show CDR1 as DFQATT and CDR2 as SNEGSKA (reference sequence). This CDR3 contains 18 residues. The J segment lost 6 bases and the V segment lost 1 base, leaving 14 bases of the junction unmatched.

This clonotype is deemed large (0.1 to 1%). J is TRBJ2-7 and V is TRBV25-1; D is perhaps TRBD1 (6 bases). Germline V CDR1 and CDR2: MGHDK, SYGVNS. This CDR3 has 15 amino acids. V was clipped by 4 bases and J by 2 bases, with 15 bases between them. The CDR3 protein is CASSVRGVDTYEQYF. The CDR3 nucleotides are TGTGCCAGCAGTGTCAGGGGAGTCGACACCTACGAGCAGTACTTC.

Comment on this clonotype: The conserved phenylalanine or tryptophan normally closing the CDR3 is absent here, so this likely arose from a read error. The gene calls are TRBV6-1 and TRBJ1-5; no clear D gene. In germline, CDR1 is MNHNS, CDR2 SASEGT. The CDR3 has 15 amino acids. Trimming stripped 5 bases from V and 6 bases from J, with 17 bases between. The CDR3 bases are TGTGCCAGCAGTCAACACACTTCGAAACTTCAGCCCCAGCATTGT. Amino acids: CASSQHTSKLQPQHC.

This clonotype occurred once. V gene TRBV10-3 combines with J gene TRBJ1-6, with TRBD1 matching 10 bases. Germline V gene sequence: CDR1 ENHRY, CDR2 SYGVKD. J gave up 8 bases and V 5 bases, and 6 bases lay outside the gene matches. This CDR3 comprises 15 residues. The CDR3 reads CAISPGQGLDSPLHF. CDR3 nucleotides: TGTGCCATCAGTCCGGGACAGGGGTTGGATTCACCCCTCCACTTT.

This clonotype counts as medium-sized (0.01 to 0.1%). The rearrangement joins TRBV11-3 to TRBJ1-2; no definite D call. V was cut by 4 bases and J by 5 bases, with 5 bases left in between. This CDR3 region has 11 residues. Germline lookup yields CDR1 SGHNT and CDR2 YENEEA. CDR3 DNA sequence: TGTGCCAGCAGCTCGGCGTATGGCTACACCTTC. Amino acids: CASSSAYGYTF.

CDR3 DNA sequence: TGTGCCATCAGTGCCGAAAGAGCAACTAATGAAAAACTGTTTTTT. This encodes CAISAERATNEKLFF. V gene TRBV10-3 combines with J gene TRBJ1-4; D is uncertain. Per the germline V gene, CDR1 is ENHRY and CDR2 is SYGVKD. With 4 bases removed from V and 0 bases from J, the gap between germline ends came to 9 bases. The CDR3 extends over 15 amino acids.

The sample holds many counts of this clonotype. The V call is TRBV19, the J call TRBJ2-3; D is ambiguous. The CDR3 totals 11 residues. Trimming shortened V by 4 bases and J by 10 bases, and 9 bases separated the two germline ends. In germline, CDR1 is LNHDA, CDR2 SQIVND (reference sequence). DNA for the CDR3: TGTGCCAGTAGTACCTCGGCGGCGCAGTATTTT. This encodes CASSTSAAQYF.

This clonotype was counted once. The V gene is TRBV6-1, the J gene TRBJ1-5, with 10 bases fitting TRBD1. Germline V gives CDR1 MNHNS, CDR2 SASEGT. This CDR3 region has 14 residues. V lost 4 bases and J lost 11; bases outside the gene matches: 8. The CDR3 region is CASSGGQGLLAQHF. DNA of the CDR3: TGTGCCAGCAGTGGGGGACAGGGGTTGTTGGCCCAGCATTTT.

Many counts were recorded for this clonotype. Sequence at one end of the junction differs from germline and may be a read error. This chain connects TRBV6-5 to TRBJ2-2, with TRBD1 matching over 10 bases. Germline-derived CDR1 and CDR2 are MNHEY and SVGAGI. The CDR3 extends over 16 amino acids. The CDR3 DNA reads as TGTGCCAGCAGTCACTCCGGGACAGGGGATACCGGGGAGCTGTTTTTT. It yields the protein CASSHSGTGDTGELFF.

The chain couples TRBV20-1 to TRBJ2-3, with D perhaps matching TRBD2 (5 bases). The CDR3 sequence is 14 residues long. Germline lookup yields CDR1 DFQATT and CDR2 SNEGSKA (reference sequence). V lost 1 base, J lost 5 bases, and 13 bases lay in between. As DNA, the CDR3 is TGCAGTGCTAGAGTTGCGACTAATCTAGATACGCAGTATTTT. Protein: CSARVATNLDTQYF.

By share of the sample, this clonotype is medium-sized. V is TRBV11-2 and J is TRBJ2-5; TRBD1 might be the D (5 bases). The CDR3 is made up of 14 amino acids. Trimming stripped 1 base from V and 1 base from J, with 7 bases between. The germline CDR1 and CDR2 sequences are SGHAT and FQNNGV. This CDR3 reads CASSLGTTQETQYF. CDR3 sequence (DNA): TGTGCCAGCAGCTTAGGGACAACCCAAGAGACCCAGTACTTC.

At least ten counts were recorded for this clonotype. The rearrangement uses TRBV2 and TRBJ1-1; TRBD1 is a possible D gene (5 bases). The CDR3 is made up of 14 amino acids. The V end lost 7 bases, the J end lost 1 base, and 13 bases lay between the germline ends. Germline-derived CDR1 and CDR2 are SNHLY and FYNNEI. CDR3 residues: CASNRLTPNTEAFF. The CDR3 nucleotides read TGTGCCAGCAACAGGTTAACACCGAACACTGAAGCTTTCTTT.

The CDR3 loop reads CASSFQGSNQPQHF. The CDR3 DNA sequence: TGTGCCAGCAGTTTTCAGGGATCCAATCAGCCCCAGCATTTT. V gene TRBV12-3 or TRBV12-4 combines with J gene TRBJ1-5; maybe TRBD1 (5 bases). The CDR3 runs 14 residues. Trimming removed 3 bases from V and 3 bases from J, with 9 bases in between.

This clonotype is labeled medium-sized. The chain carries TRBV20-1 and TRBJ2-3; D is unclear. The germline CDR1 and CDR2 sequences are DFQATT and SNEGSKA (reference sequence). The CDR3 covers 11 residues. V lost 8 bases and J lost 3, with 9 bases in between. The CDR3 DNA reads TGCAGTCTCCGAAGAACAGATACGCAGTATTTT. Encoded protein: CSLRRTDTQYF.

The genes are TRBV7-9 and TRBJ2-7; D remains ambiguous. Trimming shortened V by 0 bases and J by 1 base, and 13 bases separated the two germline ends. The CDR3 covers 16 residues. Germline V gene lookup returns CDR1 SEHNR and CDR2 FQNEAQ (reference sequence). The CDR3 coding sequence is TGTGCCAGCAGCTTAGCTTTGTCACCAGCGTCCTACGAGCAGTACTTC. It codes for CASSLALSPASYEQYF.

The chain is built from TRBV11-3 and TRBJ2-1; 9 bases are shared with TRBD1. Germline V gives CDR1 SGHNT, CDR2 YENEEA. The CDR3 runs 16 residues. Germline trimming cut 3 bases from V and 4 bases from J; bases unmatched to any gene: 7. CDR3 DNA sequence: TGTGCCAGCAGCTTGGCGGGACAGGGTAAATACAATGAGCAGTTCTTC. Protein: CASSLAGQGKYNEQFF.

CDR3 nucleotides: TGTCCCTTCACCCTACGGATGTATAGCAATCAGCCCCAGCATTTT. The encoded protein is CPFTLRMYSNQPQHF. This rearrangement joins TRBV11-2 to TRBJ1-5, with D hard to call. The CDR3 is 15 residues long. The V gene's germline CDR1 is SGHAT and CDR2 FQNNGV.

In its sample, this clonotype was seen many times. The genes are TRBV20-1 and TRBJ2-2, with D perhaps matching TRBD1 (6 bases). Germline V CDR1 and CDR2: DFQATT, SNEGSKA (reference sequence). The CDR3 extends over 18 amino acids. Trimming removed 1 base from V and 0 bases from J, with 18 bases in between. This chain's CDR3 is CSARAYWGHSSNTGELFF. The CDR3 nucleotides are TGCAGTGCTAGAGCCTACTGGGGACACAGCTCGAACACCGGGGAGCTGTTTTTT.

By sample fraction, this clonotype is medium-sized. J is TRBJ2-5 and V is TRBV6-6; D call uncertain. Germline V gives CDR1 MNHNY, CDR2 SVGAGI (reference sequence). This CDR3 is built from 14 residues. V dropped 2 bases and J dropped 2 bases, with 9 bases sitting between them. The CDR3 loop reads CASSYLGLQETQYF. CDR3 DNA sequence: TGTGCCAGCAGTTACCTAGGGCTTCAAGAGACCCAGTACTTC.

This clonotype has ten or more counts. The chain recombines TRBV19 with TRBJ2-2; D call uncertain. This CDR3 is built from 16 residues. V was pared by 6 bases and J by 2 bases, with 16 bases between. Germline V gene lookup returns CDR1 LNHDA and CDR2 SQIVND (reference sequence). The CDR3 is CASRVIGRRNTGELFF. CDR3 nucleotide sequence: TGTGCCAGTAGGGTCATCGGACGGCGCAACACCGGGGAGCTGTTTTTT.

As for this clonotype: Sequence at one end of the junction differs from germline and may be a read error. V gene TRBV12-3 or TRBV12-4 combines with J gene TRBJ1-2; the match to TRBD1 covers 8 bases. The CDR3 has 13 amino acids. CDR3 in DNA: TGCGCCAGCAGTCCGGGACAGGAGTACGGCTACACCTTC. Protein sequence: CASSPGQEYGYTF.

The V call is TRBV20-1, the J call TRBJ2-7, with 9 bases identical to TRBD2. Trimming removed 5 bases from V and 7 bases from J; junction bases left unmatched: 9. Per the germline V gene, CDR1 is DFQATT and CDR2 is SNEGSKA (reference sequence). The CDR3 is made up of 13 amino acids. The CDR3 here is CSAGSGRSWEQYF. The DNA of the CDR3 is TGCAGTGCTGGGAGCGGGAGGTCTTGGGAGCAGTACTTC.

This clonotype was detected once. The chain recombines TRBV9 with TRBJ2-1, with 9 bases lining up with TRBD2. This CDR3 is built from 18 residues. Germline V CDR1 and CDR2: SGDLS, YYNGEE. The V gene end was trimmed by 3 bases and the J gene end by 10 bases; junction bases not matched to a gene: 20. The CDR3 protein is CASSGGATSGLREDEQFF. The CDR3, as DNA: TGTGCCAGCAGCGGTGGGGCCACTAGCGGGTTGCGAGAGGACGAGCAGTTCTTC.

This clonotype rates as medium-sized. At one end the junction does not follow the germline gene, possibly because of a read error. The chain is built from TRBV6-6 and TRBJ2-7; the match to TRBD2 covers 9 bases. CDR3 length equals 15 residues. Germline loops: CDR1 MNHNY, CDR2 SVGAGI (reference sequence). This chain's CDR3 is CASSHSASGINEQYF. CDR3 coding DNA: TGTGCCAGCAGTCACTCGGCTAGCGGGATTAACGAGCAGTACTTC.

This clonotype has a count of ten or more. The V and J genes are TRBV5-5 and TRBJ2-5, with a weak D call TRBD1 (6 bases). Trimming took off 1 base at V and 0 bases at J, with 10 bases between the two ends. CDR3 size: 15 residues. The germline CDR1 and CDR2 sequences are SGHKS and YYEKEE (reference sequence). Written as DNA, the CDR3 is TGTGCCAGCAGCTTGCTCACAGGGAACCAAGAGACCCAGTACTTC. It yields the protein CASSLLTGNQETQYF.

The chain carries TRBV7-2 and TRBJ2-5; 13 bases match TRBD2. The V gene's germline CDR1 is SGHTA and CDR2 FQGNSA. The CDR3 contains 16 residues. V lost 5 bases, J lost 4 bases, and 7 bases stayed unmatched. The CDR3 region is CASSGTSGRARETQYF. The CDR3, as DNA: TGTGCCAGCAGCGGCACTAGCGGGAGGGCCCGAGAGACCCAGTACTTC.

By share, this clonotype ranks as large. CDR3 residues: CASSEDGTGRVTQYF. CDR3 DNA: TGTGCCAGCAGTGAAGATGGTACAGGCCGTGTGACCCAGTACTTC. The chain couples TRBV2 to TRBJ2-5; TRBD1 might be the D (5 bases). Trimming removed 1 base at V and 7 bases at J, with 16 bases between. This CDR3 spans 15 amino acids. Germline V gene sequence: CDR1 SNHLY, CDR2 FYNNEI.

This clonotype appeared many times. This chain uses TRBV7-8 with TRBJ1-4; 8 nucleotides align to TRBD1. The CDR3 spans 14 residues. Germline V CDR1 and CDR2: SGHVS, FQNEAQ. The ends lost 3 bases at V and 7 bases at J; junction bases unmatched: 4. In nucleotides, the CDR3 is TGTGCCAGCAGCTTCAGGGGGCGCGGTGAAAAACTGTTTTTT. As protein: CASSFRGRGEKLFF.

This clonotype is medium-sized (0.01 to 0.1%) by share. CDR3 in amino acids: CASSQGGGAGETQYF. The CDR3 bases are TGCGCCAGCAGCCAGGGAGGAGGGGCGGGGGAGACCCAGTACTTC. J is TRBJ2-5 and V is TRBV4-3, with D perhaps TRBD2 (6 bases). V lost 3 bases and J lost 5, with 16 bases in between. CDR3 length: 15 residues. Germline V gene data show CDR1 as LGHNA and CDR2 as YSLEER.